The clone carrying this T cell receptor beta chain occurred a few times. The antigen is not known. This CDR3 has 13 residues. Trimming shortened V by 5 bases and J by 3 bases, and 7 bases separated the two germline ends. Looked up from germline, CDR1 is SGHTA and CDR2 is FQGNSA. The data derive from a study of blood T cells in healthy people across ages. With a J-beta primer mix and a sample-barcoded 5' primer, a second PCR ran about 6 to 11 cycles. TCRdb passed the 5' RACE reads through MiXCR, listing each CDR3 protein once. The sample holds about 1.4 million distinct CDR3 sequences, approximately 63% seen once. Study findings and constraints: Higher diversity, along with more naive CD4+ cells, distinguished long-lived donors from aged donors.

The sequencing input was blood. The rearrangement links TRBV7-2 to TRBJ1-4, with a possible D match to TRBD1 (5 bases). This sequence was found in a man between 18 and 35 years old in good health. DNA of the CDR3: TGTGCCAGCAGCAGAGGGGCTAATGAAAAACTGTTTTTT. Amino acids: CASSRGANEKLFF.